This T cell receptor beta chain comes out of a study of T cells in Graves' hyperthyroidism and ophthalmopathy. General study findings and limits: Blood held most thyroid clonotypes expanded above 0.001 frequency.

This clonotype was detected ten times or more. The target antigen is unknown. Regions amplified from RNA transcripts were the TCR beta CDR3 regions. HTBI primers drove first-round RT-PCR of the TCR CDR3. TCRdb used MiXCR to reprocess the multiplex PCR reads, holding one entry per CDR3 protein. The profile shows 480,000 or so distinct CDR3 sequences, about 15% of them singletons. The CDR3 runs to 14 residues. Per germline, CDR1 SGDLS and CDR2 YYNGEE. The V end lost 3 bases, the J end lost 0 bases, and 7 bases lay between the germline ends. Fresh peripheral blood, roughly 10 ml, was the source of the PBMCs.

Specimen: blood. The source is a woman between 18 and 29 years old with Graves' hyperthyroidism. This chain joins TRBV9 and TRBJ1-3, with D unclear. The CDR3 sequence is CASSDENSGNTIYF. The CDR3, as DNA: TGTGCCAGCAGCGATGAGAACTCTGGAAACACCATATATTTT.